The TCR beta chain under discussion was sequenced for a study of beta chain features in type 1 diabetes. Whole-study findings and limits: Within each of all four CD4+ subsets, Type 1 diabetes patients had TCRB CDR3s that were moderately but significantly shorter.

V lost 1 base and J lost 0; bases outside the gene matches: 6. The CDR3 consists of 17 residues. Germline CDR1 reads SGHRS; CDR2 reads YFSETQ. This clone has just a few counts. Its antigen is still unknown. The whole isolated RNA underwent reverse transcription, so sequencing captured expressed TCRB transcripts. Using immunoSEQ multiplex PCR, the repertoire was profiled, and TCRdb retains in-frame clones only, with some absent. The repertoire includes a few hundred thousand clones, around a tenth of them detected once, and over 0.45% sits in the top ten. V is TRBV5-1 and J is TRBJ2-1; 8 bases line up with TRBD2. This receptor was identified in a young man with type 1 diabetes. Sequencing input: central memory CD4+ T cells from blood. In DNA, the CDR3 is TGCGCCAGCAGCTTGACTAGCGGAGCCCTCTCCTACAATGAGCAGTTCTTC. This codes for CASSLTSGALSYNEQFF.